Included here is one T cell receptor (beta chain) sequence, with context. This entry comes from a study of CXCR3-negative and CXCR3-positive naive CD8 T cells. The CDR3 is 18 amino acids. Germline CDR1 reads ENHRY; CDR2 reads SYGVKD. TRB cDNA libraries were made by UMI-labeled 5' RACE. From its re-call of the 5' RACE reads, TCRdb lists each CDR3 protein once, without DNA. The sample totals tens of thousands of distinct CDR3 sequences. Sample: memory CD8+ T cells from blood. This sequence originates from a human donor in good health. Some clones in this sample may be carry-over from other donors' samples. The chain has TRBV10-3 and TRBJ2-3; TCRdb calls TRBD2, which cannot be checked without DNA. This chain's CDR3 is CAISESLGTSGRTDTQYF.